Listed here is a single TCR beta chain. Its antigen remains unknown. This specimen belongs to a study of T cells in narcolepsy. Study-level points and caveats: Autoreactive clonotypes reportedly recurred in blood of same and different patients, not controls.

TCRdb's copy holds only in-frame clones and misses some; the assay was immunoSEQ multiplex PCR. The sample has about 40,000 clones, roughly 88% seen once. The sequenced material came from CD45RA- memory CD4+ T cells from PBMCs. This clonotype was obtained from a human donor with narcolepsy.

The CDR3: CASRFTGSFEQYF. The CDR3 nucleotides read TGTGCCAGCAGGTTTACAGGGAGTTTCGAGCAGTACTTC. V gene TRBV5-6 combines with J gene TRBJ2-7; D is perhaps TRBD1 (6 bases). From germline, CDR1 is SGHDT and CDR2 YYEEEE. V lost 5 bases and J lost 6, with 15 bases in between. The CDR3 has 13 residues.